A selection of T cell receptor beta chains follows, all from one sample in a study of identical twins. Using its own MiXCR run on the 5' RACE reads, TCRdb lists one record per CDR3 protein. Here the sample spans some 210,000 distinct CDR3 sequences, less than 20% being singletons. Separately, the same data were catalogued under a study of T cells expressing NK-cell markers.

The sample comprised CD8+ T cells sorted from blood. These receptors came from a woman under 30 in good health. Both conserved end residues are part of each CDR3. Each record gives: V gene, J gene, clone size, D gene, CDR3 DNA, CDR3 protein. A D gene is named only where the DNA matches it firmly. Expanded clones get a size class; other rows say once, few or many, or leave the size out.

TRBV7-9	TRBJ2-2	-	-	TGTGCCAGCACCCCCCGACTAGTAAACACCGGGGAGCTGTTTTTT	CASTPRLVNTGELFF
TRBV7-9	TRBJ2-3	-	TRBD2	TGTGCCAGCAGCTTGTTCGGGGGGATGAGAGATACGCAGTATTTT	CASSLFGGMRDTQYF
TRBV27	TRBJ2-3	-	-	TGTGCCAGCAGTTTATCAGGGGACAGCACAGATACGCAGTATTTT	CASSLSGDSTDTQYF
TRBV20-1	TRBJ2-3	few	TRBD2	TGCAGTGCTACCAAACTAGCGGGAGTGGGCGATACGCAGTATTTT	CSATKLAGVGDTQYF
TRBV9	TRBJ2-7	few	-	TGTGCCAGCAGTCCCTATAGAGGGGGGAATAGGAACGAGCAGTACTTC	CASSPYRGGNRNEQYF
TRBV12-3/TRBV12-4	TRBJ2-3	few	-	TGTGCCAGCAAATCAAGTCACGGAGAGGGACCAGATACGCAGTATTTT	CASKSSHGEGPDTQYF
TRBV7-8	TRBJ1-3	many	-	TGTGCCAGCAGCACTGGACAGTTAAACACCATATATTTT	CASSTGQLNTIYF
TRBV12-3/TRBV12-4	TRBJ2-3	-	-	TGTGCCAGCAGTTTGAAAGGGGATACGCAGTATTTT	CASSLKGDTQYF
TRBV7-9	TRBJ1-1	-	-	TGTGCCAGCAGCGGAGGCGAGTGGGCTGAAGCTTTCTTT	CASSGGEWAEAFF
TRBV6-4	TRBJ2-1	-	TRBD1	TGTGCCAGCAGGACCGGCACCGGGACAGGGATGTTTTTCGGCTACAATGAGCAGTTCTTC	CASRTGTGTGMFFGYNEQFF
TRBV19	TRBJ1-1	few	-	TGTGCCAGTAGTCGAGGTCGGAACACTGAAGCTTTCTTT	CASSRGRNTEAFF
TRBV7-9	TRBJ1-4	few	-	TGTGCCAGCAGCTTAGTGGCAGGCACCACTAATGAAAAACTGTTTTTT	CASSLVAGTTNEKLFF
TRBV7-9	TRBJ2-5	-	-	TGTGCCAGCAGCTTAAGCAGGGCAGAGACCCAGTACTTC	CASSLSRAETQYF
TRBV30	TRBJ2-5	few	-	TGTGCCTGGAGTGTAGTGCGGGAGACCCAGTACTTC	CAWSVVRETQYF
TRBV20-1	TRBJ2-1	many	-	TGCAGTGCTAGAGAAGCAGGGGGGCGTGAGCAGTTCTTC	CSAREAGGREQFF
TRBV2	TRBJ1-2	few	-	TGTGCCAGCAGTGAAGATTGGGGCGGGACTGGCTACACCTTC	CASSEDWGGTGYTF
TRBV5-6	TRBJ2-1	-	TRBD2	TGTGCCAGCAGACCCGGGACTAGCGCATACAATGAGCAGTTCTTC	CASRPGTSAYNEQFF
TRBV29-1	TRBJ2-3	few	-	TGCAGCGTTGGGCAGGGTCCTAGGCATACGCAGTATTTT	CSVGQGPRHTQYF
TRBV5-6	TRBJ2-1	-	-	TGTGCCAGCAGCTTCCCCTCTACCGACAATGAGCAGTTCTTC	CASSFPSTDNEQFF
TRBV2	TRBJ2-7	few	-	TGTGCCAGCCAGAGGTACAACTACGAGCAGTACTTC	CASQRYNYEQYF
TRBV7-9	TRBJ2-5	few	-	TGTGCCAGCAGCTTGCCTGGGACCCAGTACTTC	CASSLPGTQYF
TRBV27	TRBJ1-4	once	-	TGTGCCAGCAGCCCCCGCGGGGGGAATGAAAAACTGTTTTTT	CASSPRGGNEKLFF
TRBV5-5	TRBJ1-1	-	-	TGTGCCAGCAGCTTGCTACGGAACACTGAAGCTTTCTTT	CASSLLRNTEAFF
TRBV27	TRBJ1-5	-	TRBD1	TGTGCCAGCAGTTTGTTGACAGGGGCGGATCAGCCCCAGCATTTT	CASSLLTGADQPQHF
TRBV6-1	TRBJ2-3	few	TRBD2	TGTGCCAGCAGCCCACCCTTTGGGGGAGGGCCCGGGGATACGCAGTATTTT	CASSPPFGGGPGDTQYF
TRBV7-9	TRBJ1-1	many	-	TGTGCCAGCAGCTTAGTCTCTCAGAGCCCTGAAGCTTTCTTT	CASSLVSQSPEAFF
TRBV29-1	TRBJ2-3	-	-	TGCAGCGTTACGTACTATCTAGAGGAAAGCACAGATACGCAGTATTTT	CSVTYYLEESTDTQYF
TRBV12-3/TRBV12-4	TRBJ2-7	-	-	TGTGCCAGCAGTTTTTCTGTTCTAGCGCAGCAGTACTTC	CASSFSVLAQQYF
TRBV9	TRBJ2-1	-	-	TGTGCCAGCAGTGTTGGGGCAGACGTACGTTGGGACAATGAGCAGTTCTTC	CASSVGADVRWDNEQFF
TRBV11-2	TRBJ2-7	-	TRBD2	TGTGCCAGCAGCTTAGGTTTAGCGGGGGGCTCCTACGAGCAGTACTTC	CASSLGLAGGSYEQYF